This T cell receptor beta chain was sequenced for a study of blood T cell repertoires in COVID-19 (dated by TCRdb to between 2020 and 2021). A note on the overall study: The collaborator samples originated in the United States, Italy and Spain and spanned the acute and convalescent phases of COVID-19. The prospective study material was composed of cDNA or gDNA derived from T cells, B-cell-depleted T cells, or PBMCs. Subjects who had been exposed to COVID-19, were actively infected with it, or had recovered from it provided the deeply sampled blood TCRbeta repertoires that made up the dataset. A freely available public database, intended as a resource for researchers studying the immune response to SARS-CoV-2, is where the repertoires were released. The samples were drawn from two sources: the first 160 participants of the ongoing ImmuneRACE study, and 1,000 to 1,500 subjects contributed by 6 global collaborators. The sample metadata nearly always contained a de-identified subject ID, COVID-19 status, age in years and sex. Where available, HLA class I and class II types were obtained from metadata supplied by the sample provider rather than from assay-based typing.

This clone was found once. No antigen is known for it. No base-level quality is on record; no much larger clone is a single base apart. According to the germline V gene, CDR1 reads MNHNS and CDR2 reads SASEGT. Ends trimmed: V by 2 bases, J by 4 bases; bases unmatched to a gene: 2. The cysteine opens and the phenylalanine closes a CDR3 of 15 amino acids. CDR3 DNA is the only sequence kept; it has 45 bases, read in frame from the first base. TCRbeta CDR3 regions were amplified from genomic DNA by means of the immunoSEQ Assay, a bias-controlled multiplex PCR. Concerning the study's data processing: The number of nucleated cells in each sample was estimated by amplification of reference gene primers within the assay. To quantify the absolute abundance of each unique TCRbeta CDR3 rearrangement, sequence reads were collapsed and filtered. For each sample, productive Simpson clonality was calculated as the square root of Simpson's diversity index over productive rearrangements. This immuneACCESS table, as held by TCRdb, lists in-frame sequences with V and J called but not all clones. Of the missing ones, under half trace to an unresolved V gene in checked studies; the others have no known cause. V, J and clone size derive from that table, while D and trimming were established from the DNA sequence. This sample comprises about 88,000 clones, around 90% of them detected only once. The ten largest clones add up to under 2% of the sample.

The collaborating institutions used their own protocols to collect whole blood in K2EDTA tubes. Collaborator samples were shipped for TCRbeta analysis as frozen whole blood, isolated PBMCs, or DNA extracted from either sample type. Paper-wide results and their limitations: The amount of clinical and demographic metadata varied by source and participant and was provided uncurated.

The sequenced sample was peripheral blood. The receptor's source is a human donor with active COVID-19. The donor label of this sample is uncertain. The chain uses TRBV6-1 and TRBJ1-4; the junction holds 9 bases that match TRBD1. The bases are TGTGCCAGCAGTGAAAAGACAGGGGGTAATGAAAAACTGTTTTTT. It codes for CASSEKTGGNEKLFF.